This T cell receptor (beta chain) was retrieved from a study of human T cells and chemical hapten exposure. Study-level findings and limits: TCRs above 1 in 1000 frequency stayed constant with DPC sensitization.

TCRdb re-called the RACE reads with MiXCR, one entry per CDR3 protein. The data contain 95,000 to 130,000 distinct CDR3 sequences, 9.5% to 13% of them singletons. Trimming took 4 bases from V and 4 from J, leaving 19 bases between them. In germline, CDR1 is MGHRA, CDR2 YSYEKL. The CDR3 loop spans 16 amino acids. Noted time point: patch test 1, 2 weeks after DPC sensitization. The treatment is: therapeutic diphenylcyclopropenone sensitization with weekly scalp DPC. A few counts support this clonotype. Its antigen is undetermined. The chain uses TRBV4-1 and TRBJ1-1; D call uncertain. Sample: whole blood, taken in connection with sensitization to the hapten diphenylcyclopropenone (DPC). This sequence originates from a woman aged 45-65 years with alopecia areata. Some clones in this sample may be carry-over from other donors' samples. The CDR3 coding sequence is TGCGCCAGCAGCCCATTTGATGGAGGTGATGGCACTGAAGCTTTCTTT. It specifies CASSPFDGGDGTEAFF.